The rows below give T cell receptor beta chains drawn from one sample of a study of T cell responses to AZD1222 COVID-19 vaccine. Here immunoSEQ multiplex PCR was the method, and the copy in TCRdb shows in-frame clones only, minus some. The table shows tens of thousands of clones, with 91% occurring only once. The source was peripheral blood, collected 28 days after the second AZD1222 dose. These receptors all stem from an adult who received the AZD1222 COVID-19 vaccine. Each CDR3 is given with its conserved first and last residue. Each record gives: V gene, J gene, clone size, D gene, CDR3 DNA, CDR3 protein. D genes are given only for firm matches. Not every row has a clone size; where given, it reads once, few, many or a size class.

>TRBV10-2|TRBJ2-7|NA|NA
TGCGCCAGCAGTGACTTGCACGGGGGTAGTGTCCACGAGCAGTACTTC
CASSDLHGGSVHEQYF
>TRBV6-5|TRBJ1-1|NA|NA
TGTGCCAGCAGTTTTCATGGACTGAAGAACACTGAAGCTTTCTTT
CASSFHGLKNTEAFF
>TRBV4-1|TRBJ1-1|NA|NA
TGCGCCAGCAGCCAAGATCTACAGGGCCGTTACACTGAAGCTTTCTTT
CASSQDLQGRYTEAFF
>TRBV4-1|TRBJ2-7|NA|TRBD2
TGCGCCAGCAGCCATCCCCGTGGGCGGGAGGGAAGCTACGAGCAGTACTTC
CASSHPRGREGSYEQYF
>TRBV19|TRBJ2-1|once|TRBD2
TGTGCCAGTAGTATAGTCCTAGCGGGAGGAGGTGAGCAGTTCTTC
CASSIVLAGGGEQFF
>TRBV29-1|TRBJ1-2|NA|TRBD1
TGCAGCGCCCCCGCCCGGACAGGTGATGGCTACACCTTC
CSAPARTGDGYTF
>TRBV24-1|TRBJ1-6|NA|NA
TGTGCCACCAGCTCGGGAACGTGGGATTCACCCCTCCACTTT
CATSSGTWDSPLHF
>TRBV28|TRBJ1-4|NA|NA
TGTGCCAGCAGTTCGGGACGGAGAGAAAAACTGTTTTTT
CASSSGRREKLFF
>TRBV2|TRBJ2-3|NA|TRBD2
TGTGCCAGCAGTGTTTTGCGGGAGAGGGCAGATACGCAGTATTTT
CASSVLRERADTQYF
>TRBV19|TRBJ2-7|NA|TRBD1
TGTGCCAGTAGTTCTCCGGGACAGGGGGCCTACGAGCAGTACTTC
CASSSPGQGAYEQYF
>TRBV7-3|TRBJ2-1|NA|NA
TGTGCCAGCAGCTACCCCAACAATGAGCAGTTCTTC
CASSYPNNEQFF
>TRBV29-1|TRBJ2-3|NA|NA
TGCAGCGTTGAGGGGGAGACAGCAGATACGCAGTATTTT
CSVEGETADTQYF
>TRBV6-1|TRBJ2-3|NA|TRBD2
TGTGCCAGCAGTGAAGTGCCGGGAGGCCCCACAGATACGCAGTATTTT
CASSEVPGGPTDTQYF
>TRBV28|TRBJ2-7|NA|NA
TGTGCCAGCCTGACCCGTCGGGGGCGCGTCGAGCAGTACTTC
CASLTRRGRVEQYF
>TRBV2|TRBJ2-7|few|NA
TGTGCCAGCAGTCACTATTTCCAGGAAGGAGAATACGAGCAGTACTTC
CASSHYFQEGEYEQYF
>TRBV29-1|TRBJ1-2|NA|NA
TGCAGCGTTATATTGATCGGGGGAGGCTATGGCTACACCTTC
CSVILIGGGYGYTF
>TRBV9|TRBJ1-1|NA|NA
TGTGCCAGCAGCGGTTCCGGGACCTCAAGAACTGAAGCTTTCTTT
CASSGSGTSRTEAFF
>TRBV29-1|TRBJ1-2|NA|TRBD1
TGCAGCGCACGAGACAGGGGGCAAAACTATGGCTACACCTTC
CSARDRGQNYGYTF
>TRBV9|TRBJ2-2|once|NA
TGTGCCAGCAGCGTGACGCCCACACGGAACACCGGGGAGCTGTTTTTT
CASSVTPTRNTGELFF
>TRBV11-2|TRBJ2-7|NA|TRBD2
TGTGCCAGCAGCCGGCTAGCGGGAGGAGAGTACGAGCAGTACTTC
CASSRLAGGEYEQYF
>TRBV6-1|TRBJ2-7|NA|NA
TGTGCCAGCAGTGACCCCTATCTCGCCTCCTACGAGCAGTACTTC
CASSDPYLASYEQYF
>TRBV28|TRBJ2-7|NA|NA
TGTGCCAGCAGTTTAACGGGACCTTCCTACGAGCAGTACTTC
CASSLTGPSYEQYF
>TRBV18|TRBJ1-2|NA|TRBD1
TGTGCCAGCTCACCAGACAGGGCCTATGGCTACACCTTC
CASSPDRAYGYTF
>TRBV5-8|TRBJ2-7|NA|NA
TGTGCCAGCAGCCTTCGAGGGGTCCGTGACGAGCAGTACTTC
CASSLRGVRDEQYF
>TRBV25-1|TRBJ1-1|NA|NA
TGTGCCAGCAGTCGGCTCCCAGGGAACACTGAAGCTTTCTTT
CASSRLPGNTEAFF
>TRBV5-1|TRBJ2-1|NA|TRBD2
TGCGCCAGCAGCCGGGGACTAGCGGGAGGCTACAATGAGCAGTTCTTC
CASSRGLAGGYNEQFF
>TRBV5-4|TRBJ2-5|NA|NA
TGTGCCAGCAGCTTGGATGGGCGGGACCAAGAGACCCAGTACTTC
CASSLDGRDQETQYF
>TRBV30|TRBJ2-2|NA|NA
TGTGCCTGGAGTTTGGGCGCCGGGGAGCTGTTTTTT
CAWSLGAGELFF
>TRBV18|TRBJ2-5|NA|NA
TGTGCCAGCTCACCACCGGCAGAGACCCAGTACTTC
CASSPPAETQYF
>TRBV27|TRBJ2-7|NA|TRBD1
TGTGCCAGCACTAATAACAGGGGAGAAGAGCAGTACTTC
CASTNNRGEEQYF
>TRBV9|TRBJ1-5|NA|NA
TGTGCCAGCAGCGTAGACGGGCTCAGCAATCAGCCCCAGCATTTT
CASSVDGLSNQPQHF
>TRBV7-2|TRBJ2-5|once|NA
TGTGCCAGCAGCTTTCACAGGGATCAAGAGACCCAGTACTTC
CASSFHRDQETQYF
>TRBV7-2|TRBJ1-6|NA|NA
TGTGCCAGCAGCTTAGGACGTGGTTCACCCCTCCACTTT
CASSLGRGSPLHF